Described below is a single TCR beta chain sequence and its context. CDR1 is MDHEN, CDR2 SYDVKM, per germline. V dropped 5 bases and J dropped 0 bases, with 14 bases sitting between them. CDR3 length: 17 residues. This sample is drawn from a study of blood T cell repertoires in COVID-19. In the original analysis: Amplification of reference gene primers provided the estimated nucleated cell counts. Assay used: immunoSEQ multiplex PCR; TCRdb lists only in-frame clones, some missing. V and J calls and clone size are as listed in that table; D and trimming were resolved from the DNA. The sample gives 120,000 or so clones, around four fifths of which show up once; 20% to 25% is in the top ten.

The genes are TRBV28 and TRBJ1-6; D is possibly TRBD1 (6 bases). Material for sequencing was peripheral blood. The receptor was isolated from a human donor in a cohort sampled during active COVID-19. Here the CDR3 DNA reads TGTGCCAGCAGTAGGGACAACAGGAGCTCCTATAATTCACCCCTCCACTTT. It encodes CASSRDNRSSYNSPLHF.